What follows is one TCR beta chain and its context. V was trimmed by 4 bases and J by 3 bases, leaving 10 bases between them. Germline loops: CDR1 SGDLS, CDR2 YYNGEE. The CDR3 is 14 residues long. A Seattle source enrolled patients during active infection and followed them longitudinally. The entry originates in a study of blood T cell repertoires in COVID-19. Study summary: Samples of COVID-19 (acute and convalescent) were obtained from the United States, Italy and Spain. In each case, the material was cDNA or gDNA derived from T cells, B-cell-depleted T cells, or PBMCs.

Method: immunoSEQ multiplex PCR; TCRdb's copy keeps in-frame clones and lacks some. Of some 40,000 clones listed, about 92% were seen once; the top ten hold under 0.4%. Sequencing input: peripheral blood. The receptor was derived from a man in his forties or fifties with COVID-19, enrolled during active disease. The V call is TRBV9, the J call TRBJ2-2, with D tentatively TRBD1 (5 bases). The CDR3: CASSRARDTGELFF. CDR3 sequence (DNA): TGTGCCAGCAGCCGCGCCAGGGACACCGGGGAGCTGTTTTTT.